A selection of T cell receptor beta chains follows, all from one sample in a study of lymphopenia after photon versus proton radiotherapy. The table came from immunoSEQ multiplex PCR; TCRdb's copy has only in-frame clones and leaves some out. The sample lists about 26,000 clones, about four fifths occurring once. The sample consisted of peripheral blood, taken from a patient treated with photon-based radiotherapy. These receptors were obtained from a woman in her forties or fifties with pancreatic cancer. Both conserved end residues are part of each CDR3. A D gene is named only where the DNA matches it firmly. Rows may omit the clone size; those that give it use once, few, many or a size class.

clone_size	v_call	j_call	d_call	cdr3_length	cdr3_aa	cdr3_nt
.	TRBV30	TRBJ2-1	.	12	CAWSGRGDEQFF	TGTGCCTGGAGTGGCAGAGGTGATGAGCAGTTCTTC
once	TRBV4-2	TRBJ1-4	.	15	CASSQMVAGESKLFF	TGTGCCAGCAGCCAGATGGTGGCAGGGGAATCAAAACTGTTTTTT
.	TRBV28	TRBJ1-2	.	12	CASSLQGYGYTF	TGTGCCAGCAGCCTCCAGGGATATGGCTACACCTTC
.	TRBV18	TRBJ2-2	TRBD2	14	CASSLAGWTGELFF	TGTGCCAGCTCACTAGCGGGATGGACCGGGGAGCTGTTTTTT
.	TRBV30	TRBJ1-4	.	14	CAWKPGSANEKLFF	TGTGCCTGGAAACCCGGGAGTGCTAATGAAAAACTGTTTTTT
.	TRBV18	TRBJ2-1	.	14	CASSTSGTLNEQFF	TGTGCCAGCTCAACGTCCGGGACACTCAATGAGCAGTTCTTC
.	TRBV18	TRBJ2-2	.	18	CASSPTSTPNTNTGELFF	TGTGCCAGCTCACCTACGAGCACACCTAACACGAACACCGGGGAGCTGTTTTTT
.	TRBV27	TRBJ2-2	.	14	CASSWGSGTGELFF	TGTGCCAGCAGTTGGGGTTCGGGCACCGGGGAGCTGTTTTTT
.	TRBV11-2	TRBJ2-7	.	13	CASSEPGSYEQYF	TGTGCCAGCAGTGAGCCAGGGTCCTACGAGCAGTACTTC
.	TRBV7-7	TRBJ2-2	TRBD2	15	CASRPSGANTGELFF	TGTGCCAGCAGACCTAGCGGGGCGAACACCGGGGAGCTGTTTTTT
.	TRBV14	TRBJ2-2	.	15	CASSQAGGNTGELFF	TGTGCCAGCAGCCAAGCCGGGGGGAACACCGGGGAGCTGTTTTTT
.	TRBV19	TRBJ2-1	TRBD2	15	CASSILWEGGNEQFF	TGTGCCAGTAGTATTTTGTGGGAGGGAGGCAATGAGCAGTTCTTC
.	TRBV5-1	TRBJ2-2	.	15	CASSLAGTDTGELFF	TGCGCCAGCAGCCTTGCCGGGACTGACACCGGGGAGCTGTTTTTT
few	TRBV7-8	TRBJ1-3	.	14	CASSPRGSGNTIYF	TGTGCCAGCAGCCCCAGGGGCTCTGGAAACACCATATATTTT
.	TRBV28	TRBJ2-5	.	12	CASRGGEETQYF	TGTGCCAGCAGGGGGGGTGAAGAGACCCAGTACTTC
.	TRBV10-3	TRBJ2-7	.	12	CAISELMDEQYF	TGTGCCATCAGTGAGTTGATGGATGAGCAGTACTTC
.	TRBV28	TRBJ2-3	TRBD2	15	CASSRPRVSRETQYF	TGTGCCAGCAGTCGACCCCGGGTCTCGCGGGAGACGCAGTATTTT
.	TRBV6-5	TRBJ1-5	.	13	CASSGESNQPQHF	TGTGCCAGCTCCGGGGAAAGCAATCAGCCCCAGCATTTT
.	TRBV9	TRBJ2-1	TRBD1	15	CASSVEGGPYNEQFF	TGTGCCAGCAGCGTAGAAGGGGGCCCCTACAATGAGCAGTTCTTC
once	TRBV5-6	TRBJ2-3	.	13	CASSTRVADTQYF	TGTGCCAGCAGCACAAGGGTCGCAGATACGCAGTATTTT
.	TRBV6-5	TRBJ2-7	.	13	CASRGGSSYEQYF	TGTGCCAGCCGTGGGGGGAGCTCCTACGAGCAGTACTTC
.	TRBV5-6	TRBJ2-5	.	17	CASSSSPEGRYQETQYF	TGTGCCAGCAGCTCCTCGCCGGAGGGGCGATATCAAGAGACCCAGTACTTC
.	TRBV28	TRBJ1-3	.	11	CASSRGNTIYF	TGTGCCAGCAGTCGCGGAAACACCATATATTTT
few	TRBV27	TRBJ2-7	.	16	CASSLSSGPAGYEQYF	TGTGCCAGCAGCCTTTCCAGCGGGCCGGCCGGGTACGAGCAGTACTTC
.	TRBV11-2	TRBJ2-3	TRBD2	18	CASSLVWASGRFTDTQYF	TGTGCCAGCAGCTTAGTTTGGGCTAGCGGGCGCTTCACAGATACGCAGTATTTT
once	TRBV28	TRBJ2-7	.	13	CASSFESGYEQYF	TGTGCCAGCAGTTTCGAATCGGGCTACGAGCAGTACTTC
.	TRBV19	TRBJ2-3	TRBD1	16	CASSILRDRGTDTQYF	TGTGCCAGTAGTATCCTCCGGGACAGGGGAACCGATACGCAGTATTTT
.	TRBV4-1	TRBJ2-7	.	14	CASSQVVGDPAQYF	TGCGCCAGCAGCCAAGTCGTGGGGGACCCGGCGCAGTACTTC
once	TRBV7-9	TRBJ2-1	.	14	CASSYHFAGNEQFF	TGTGCCAGCAGCTACCATTTCGCGGGTAATGAGCAGTTCTTC
once	TRBV29-1	TRBJ2-7	.	13	CSVVGRADYEQYF	TGCAGCGTTGTGGGCAGGGCGGACTACGAGCAGTACTTC
.	TRBV5-5	TRBJ1-2	.	13	CASSSDSIYGYTF	TGTGCCAGCAGCTCAGACAGTATCTATGGCTACACCTTC
.	TRBV9	TRBJ2-7	.	15	CASSVGLPLAGEQYF	TGTGCCAGCAGCGTAGGACTCCCGCTCGCTGGGGAGCAGTACTTC
few	TRBV4-1	TRBJ1-6	.	20	CASSQDHGTEDSSYNSPLHF	TGCGCCAGCAGCCAAGATCATGGGACCGAGGACAGCTCCTATAATTCACCCCTCCACTTT
.	TRBV5-1	TRBJ1-3	TRBD1	15	CASSRGQGSGNTIYF	TGCGCCAGCAGCCGGGGACAGGGCTCTGGAAACACCATATATTTT
.	TRBV11-2	TRBJ2-7	TRBD2	15	CASSFGLAASYEQYF	TGTGCCAGTAGCTTCGGACTAGCGGCTTCCTACGAGCAGTACTTC
.	TRBV5-8	TRBJ2-5	.	15	CASSLAPGIQETQYF	TGTGCCAGCAGCTTGGCTCCGGGGATCCAAGAGACCCAGTACTTC